This T cell receptor (beta chain) was retrieved from a study of molecular identifiers for immune sequencing clone quantification. Broader study findings: In cases of identical TCR molecules sharing a barcode, highly expanded clone sizes could be underestimated.

Naive CD8 libraries came from about 19,000 to 1,100,000 sorted cells with 10%, 30% or 50% RNA. Sorting isolated naive CD8 T cells as CD8+CD4-CCR7+CD45RA+ events. Bulk TCR libraries were made with methods that had been previously described and with listed TCR primers. Via MiXCR, TCRdb re-called the PCR reads, giving one row per CDR3 protein. The table has 88,000 or so distinct CDR3 sequences, about 21% seen once. Regarding this clonotype: Its antigen is as yet unknown.

V shed 0 bases and J 1 base; nucleotides not matched to a gene: 1. This CDR3 comprises 14 residues. The germline gives CDR1 DFQATT, CDR2 SNEGSKA (reference sequence). The sample comprised naive CD8+ T cells from blood, with Jurkat cell RNA spiked in. Subset of the sample: FACS-sorted CD8+CD4-CCR7+CD45RA+ naive T cells. V is TRBV20-1 and J is TRBJ1-1; TRBD1 matches 8 bases. The receptor comes from a human donor in good health. Some libraries in this study had Jurkat cell RNA spiked in. In DNA, the CDR3 is TGCAGTGCTAGAGAGGACAGGGAGAACACTGAAGCTTTCTTT. The encoded protein is CSAREDRENTEAFF.